The 26 T cell receptor beta chains given below trace back to one sample, sequenced in a study of blood T cell repertoires in COVID-19. The protocol was immunoSEQ multiplex PCR, while the TCRdb copy is restricted to in-frame clones and leaves out a portion. The profile shows approximately 400,000 clones, 80% to 90% of them singletons. The sample taken for sequencing was PBMCs or T cells enriched from blood (not recorded which). The receptor source for this set is a man aged 25-45 years who had recovered from COVID-19.

The genes are TRBV7-8 and TRBJ2-1; 7 nucleotides agree with TRBD2. The germline V gene encodes CDR1 SGHVS and CDR2 FQNEAQ. The CDR3 has 12 residues. Losses at the gene ends were 5 bases for V and 9 bases for J; bases not matched to a gene: 4. The CDR3 region has the DNA TGTGCCAGCAGCCCCCAGCGGGGTGAGCAGTTCTTC. This gives the protein CASSPQRGEQFF.

V and J are TRBV6-5 and TRBJ1-5; no reliable D call. The germline CDR1 and CDR2 sequences are MNHEY and SVGAGI. The CDR3 runs to 15 residues. Trimming stripped 4 bases from V and 3 bases from J, with 13 bases between. The CDR3 nucleotides are TGTGCCAGCAGTTCCCTTTCAGGAAACAATCAGCCCCAGCATTTT. It specifies CASSSLSGNNQPQHF.

The DNA of the CDR3 is TGTGCCAGCAGCTTAGCCGGGGAAACTGGCTACACCTTC. Amino acid sequence: CASSLAGETGYTF. This chain joins TRBV7-2 and TRBJ1-2; D uncertain. The CDR3 consists of 13 residues. Germline-derived CDR1 and CDR2 are SGHTA and FQGNSA. Trimming stripped 0 bases from V and 7 bases from J, with 9 bases between.

The rearrangement joins TRBV18 to TRBJ1-2; 10 nucleotides line up with TRBD1. V was pared by 2 bases and J by 5 bases, with 11 bases of the junction left unmatched. Germline CDR1 is KGHSH and CDR2 is LQKENI. The CDR3 length is 17 residues. CDR3 coding DNA: TGTGCCAGCTCACCAAGGGAGGCGGACAGGGGGGATTATGGCTACACCTTC. It is translated as CASSPREADRGDYGYTF.

CDR3 sequence: CASSLGQFGAFF. The CDR3, as DNA: TGTGCCAGCAGCTTAGGACAGTTCGGAGCTTTCTTT. This rearrangement joins TRBV7-9 to TRBJ1-1, with D possibly being TRBD1 (5 bases). Germline values: CDR1 SEHNR, CDR2 FQNEAQ (reference sequence). The CDR3 is 12 amino acids. Deletions cut 1 base from V and 10 bases from J, with 10 bases between.

The chain carries TRBV30 and TRBJ2-7; D is possibly TRBD1 (5 bases). The germline V gene has CDR1 GTSNPN and CDR2 SVGIG (reference sequence). This CDR3 has 15 residues. Trimming shortened V by 0 bases and J by 1 base, and 13 bases separated the two germline ends. The DNA of the CDR3 is TGTGCCTGGAGTGTAGGGGCCTGGTGGTCCTACGAGCAGTACTTC. Its translation is CAWSVGAWWSYEQYF.

V gene TRBV7-9 combines with J gene TRBJ1-1; unclear D gene. Deletions cut 5 bases from V and 6 bases from J, with 16 bases between. CDR1 SEHNR and CDR2 FQNEAQ come from the germline V gene (reference sequence). The CDR3 sequence is 14 residues long. This CDR3 is CASSRIQASAEAFF. CDR3 DNA sequence: TGTGCCAGCAGCCGGATCCAGGCTTCTGCTGAAGCTTTCTTT.

This clone turned up a few times. V usage is TRBV6-1 and J usage is TRBJ1-2; no clear D gene. This CDR3 comprises 13 residues. Germline V gene data show CDR1 as MNHNS and CDR2 as SASEGT. V dropped 3 bases and J dropped 8 bases, with 13 bases sitting between them. As DNA, the CDR3 is TGTGCCAGCAGTGATCAAATCTCGCAGGGCTACACCTTC. It encodes CASSDQISQGYTF.

The genes are TRBV6-5 and TRBJ1-6, with a weak D call TRBD1 (5 bases). Germline lookup yields CDR1 MNHEY and CDR2 SVGAGI. The CDR3 length is 14 residues. V shed 7 bases and J shed 6 bases, with 13 bases lying between them. The CDR3 DNA reads TGTGCCAGCACTCCCAGGGCCTCTAATTCACCCCTCCACTTT. Protein: CASTPRASNSPLHF.

The chain is built from TRBV13 and TRBJ2-7; 8 nucleotides line up with TRBD1. Looked up from germline, CDR1 is PRHDT and CDR2 is FYEKMQ (reference sequence). The CDR3 covers 15 residues. The junction had 10 bases not matched to a gene; V was cut back by 4 bases and J by 5 bases. CDR3 residues: CASSSNRGSSDEQYF. Written as DNA, the CDR3 is TGTGCCAGCAGCTCAAACAGGGGGAGTAGCGACGAGCAGTACTTC.

The chain uses TRBV6-5 and TRBJ1-6; 9 bases are shared with TRBD1. This CDR3 is 15 amino acids long. The germline V gene has CDR1 MNHEY and CDR2 SVGAGI. The trim removed 4 bases at V and 7 bases at J, leaving 5 bases unmatched. The CDR3 DNA reads as TGTGCCAGCAGTTCCACAGGGGGCTTGAATTCACCCCTCCACTTT. Protein product: CASSSTGGLNSPLHF.

This clone appeared a single time. The genes are TRBV5-1 and TRBJ2-7, with a tentative D call TRBD2 (5 bases). Germline loops: CDR1 SGHRS, CDR2 YFSETQ. V gave up 5 bases and J gave up 6 bases, with 12 bases separating them. This CDR3 region has 12 residues. The CDR3 spells CASRGAKSEQYF. CDR3 DNA sequence: TGCGCCAGCAGGGGAGCCAAGAGCGAGCAGTACTTC.

J is TRBJ2-6 and V is TRBV6-5; no clear D gene. Germline V gene sequence: CDR1 MNHEY, CDR2 SVGAGI. V was shortened by 6 bases and J by 2 bases, with 5 bases between the two germline ends. The CDR3 extends over 13 amino acids. The CDR3 DNA reads TGTGCCAGCAGGGTAGCTGGGGCCAACGTCCTGACTTTC. Amino acids: CASRVAGANVLTF.

This clone was detected a few times. The chain combines TRBV15 with TRBJ1-2; D not resolved. CDR3 size: 12 residues. Germline V gives CDR1 LNHNV, CDR2 YYDKDF (reference sequence). V shed 0 bases and J shed 8 bases, with 7 bases lying between them. The CDR3: CATSRDTGGYTF. The CDR3 DNA sequence: TGTGCCACCAGCAGAGATACGGGAGGCTACACCTTC.

The chain joins TRBV3-1 (or the pseudogene TRBV3-2) to TRBJ1-1; D perhaps matches TRBD1 (6 bases). Between the trimmed V and J ends, which lost 3 bases and 11 bases, there was a span of 13 bases. CDR1 LGHDT and CDR2 YNNKEL come from the germline V gene (reference sequence). This CDR3 region has 12 residues. The CDR3, as DNA: TGTGCCAGCAGCCAGGTTACAGGGTTGGCTTTCTTT. Translation gives CASSQVTGLAFF.

Comment on this clone: The junction and the germline gene differ at one end; a read error may be behind it. V is TRBV23-1 and J is TRBJ1-1; 10 nucleotides agree with TRBD1. TRBV23-1 is reported as an ORF; its role is uncertain. The CDR3 runs to 14 residues. CDR3 loop: CASRQLTGGSSTYF. As DNA, the CDR3 is TGCGCCAGCAGACAGCTGACAGGGGGCAGTTCTACCTATTTT.

The chain couples TRBV29-1 to TRBJ2-3, with D perhaps TRBD2 (5 bases). Looked up from germline, CDR1 is SQVTM and CDR2 is ANQGSEA. Trimming left V 4 bases short and J 2 bases short, with 16 bases between. CDR3 length equals 15 residues. The CDR3 here is CSVGLSGSYTDTQYF. In DNA, the CDR3 is TGCAGCGTTGGCCTGAGCGGTTCTTACACAGATACGCAGTATTTT.

A note on this clone: Other DNA sequences in this specimen translate into the identical CDR3. V is TRBV7-9 and J is TRBJ1-6; 12 nucleotides line up with TRBD1. CDR1 and CDR2 from the germline V gene are SEHNR and FQNEAQ (reference sequence). V trimming: 6 bases; J trimming: 7 bases; junction bases outside the gene matches: 4. This CDR3 contains 15 residues. The CDR3 spells CASSTGTGGNSPLHF. CDR3 DNA: TGTGCCAGCAGTACCGGGACAGGGGGCAATTCACCCCTCCACTTT.

This chain links TRBV6-2 or TRBV6-3 with TRBJ1-4; D unresolved. The CDR3 spans 12 residues. The germline gives CDR1 MNHEY, CDR2 SVGEGT. Trimming took 2 bases from V and 8 from J, leaving 6 bases between them. The CDR3 region is CASSYGREKLFF. The CDR3 DNA follows: TGTGCCAGCAGTTACGGCAGGGAAAAACTGTTTTTT.

The chain joins TRBV4-2 to TRBJ2-7; TRBD1 agrees at 8 bases. In germline, CDR1 is LGHNA, CDR2 YNFKEQ. The junction had 4 bases not matched to a gene; V was cut back by 1 base and J by 2 bases. The CDR3 has 15 residues. The CDR3 nucleotides read TGTGCCAGCAGCCAAGCAGGGGACAGGACCTACGAGCAGTACTTC. As protein: CASSQAGDRTYEQYF.

The V and J genes are TRBV5-8 and TRBJ1-4, with no clear D. Trimming shortened V by 2 bases and J by 0 bases, and 11 bases separated the two germline ends. From germline, CDR1 is SGHTS and CDR2 YDEGEE. The CDR3 loop spans 16 amino acids. For the CDR3, the DNA is TGTGCCAGCAGCTTTGGACTCACCGCAACTAATGAAAAACTGTTTTTT. Translating it yields CASSFGLTATNEKLFF.

This sequence joins TRBV5-1 and TRBJ1-4, with D possibly matching TRBD1 (5 bases). Trimming took off 3 bases at V and 4 bases at J, with 13 bases between the two ends. The germline V gene has CDR1 SGHRS and CDR2 YFSETQ. CDR3 size: 15 residues. The CDR3: CASSCKTAGNEKLFF. CDR3 sequence (DNA): TGCGCCAGCAGCTGCAAGACAGCAGGTAATGAAAAACTGTTTTTT. Supplemented by reference TRBV5-1 and TRBJ1-4, the full variable domain reads KAGVTQTPRYLIKTRGQQVTLSCSPISGHRSVSWYQQTPGQGLQFLFEYFSETQRNKGNFPGRFSGRQFSNSRSEMNVSTLELGDSALYLCASSCKTAGNEKLFFGSGTQLSVL.

The chain combines TRBV19 with TRBJ1-2, with a possible D match to TRBD1 (5 bases). The CDR3 contains 14 residues. Looked up from germline, CDR1 is LNHDA and CDR2 is SQIVND (reference sequence). The V end lost 7 bases, the J end lost 5 bases, and 17 bases lay between the germline ends. Written as DNA, the CDR3 is TGTGCCAGTACCCCGAAGGGGCAGATTTATGGCTACACCTTC. Encoded protein: CASTPKGQIYGYTF.

Points on this clone: In the same sample, other DNA sequences code for this CDR3. This chain connects TRBV6-5 to TRBJ2-7; D perhaps matches TRBD1 (6 bases). The CDR3 length is 13 residues. Germline CDR1 is MNHEY and CDR2 is SVGAGI. Deletions cut 5 bases from V and 1 base from J, with 9 bases between. CDR3: CASSPTGSYEQYF. The CDR3, as DNA: TGTGCCAGCAGTCCGACAGGATCCTACGAGCAGTACTTC.

The chain recombines TRBV7-2 with TRBJ2-2, with 10 bases matching TRBD1. CDR3 size: 16 residues. Germline lookup yields CDR1 SGHTA and CDR2 FQGNSA. J gave up 6 bases and V 4 bases, and 8 bases lay outside the gene matches. CDR3 sequence reads: CASSSGTGVSAGELFF. The CDR3 DNA reads TGTGCCAGCAGCTCAGGGACAGGGGTATCTGCCGGGGAGCTGTTTTTT.

The chain combines TRBV12-5 with TRBJ1-4, with D maybe TRBD1 (6 bases). CDR1 is LGHNT and CDR2 is FRNRAP in the germline V gene. CDR3 length: 13 residues. Trimming removed 6 bases from V and 5 bases from J, with 10 bases in between. The CDR3 here is CASGDRPNEKLFF. The CDR3 DNA sequence: TGTGCTAGTGGAGACAGGCCGAATGAAAAACTGTTTTTT.